The 7 T cell receptor beta chains presented below share a single source sample, sequenced in a study of cytomegalovirus exposure and HLA in healthy donors. Both 60 Vbeta primers and 13 Jbeta primers went into the PCR. The protocol was immunoSEQ multiplex PCR, while the TCRdb copy is restricted to in-frame clones and leaves out a portion. The sample lists around 180,000 clones; 65% to 85% were seen once. The sequenced sample consisted of PBMCs. The receptor set was obtained from a boy between 2 and 10 years old in good health and CMV-seronegative.

This clone was observed once. The gene calls are TRBV5-1 and TRBJ1-5, with D possibly being TRBD1 (5 bases). V was cut by 4 bases and J by 5 bases, with 13 bases left in between. The germline CDR1 and CDR2 sequences are SGHRS and YFSETQ. The CDR3 runs 14 residues. DNA for the CDR3: TGCGCCAGCAGCCTGGAGGGGCCGCATCAGCCCCAGCATTTT. As protein: CASSLEGPHQPQHF.

This clone was found a few times. The chain has TRBV29-1 and TRBJ1-2; tentatively, D is TRBD1 (5 bases). The CDR3 runs to 15 residues. V lost 1 base to trimming and J lost 6 bases, with 18 bases between them. Germline-derived CDR1 and CDR2 are SQVTM and ANQGSEA. In nucleotides, the CDR3 is TGCAGCGTTGAAGGGGAGGAGGGGCTCCTGGATGGCTACACCTTC. Its translation is CSVEGEEGLLDGYTF.

This clone was found once. The chain employs TRBV7-9 and TRBJ1-1, with D possibly being TRBD1 (6 bases). The germline V and J ends were trimmed by 2 bases and 3 bases, with 10 bases remaining between them. CDR3 size: 14 residues. CDR1 and CDR2 from the germline V gene are SEHNR and FQNEAQ (reference sequence). CDR3 DNA: TGTGCCAGCAGCTTACGACAGGCGGACACTGAAGCTTTCTTT. Translation gives CASSLRQADTEAFF.

V is TRBV5-5 and J is TRBJ1-1; TRBD1 agrees at 8 bases. The length of the CDR3 is 14 residues. V shed 1 base, J shed 1 base, and the junction held 0 bases outside the gene matches. Per the germline V gene, CDR1 is SGHKS and CDR2 is YYEKEE (reference sequence). The CDR3, as DNA: TGTGCCAGCAGCTTGACAGGGGGGAACACTGAAGCTTTCTTT. It yields the protein CASSLTGGNTEAFF.

The chain uses TRBV15 and TRBJ1-5; 8 positions match TRBD1. The CDR3 runs 22 residues. Losses at the gene ends were 6 bases for V and 1 base for J; bases not matched to a gene: 26. The germline gives CDR1 LNHNV, CDR2 YYDKDF (reference sequence). CDR3 coding DNA: TGTGCCACCAGTTCGACGAGGCAAGACCACAGGGGGGGATTAGGGAGCAATCAGCCCCAGCATTTT. It codes for CATSSTRQDHRGGLGSNQPQHF.

J is TRBJ1-2 and V is TRBV4-3; no clear D. CDR1 and CDR2 (germline): LGHNA, YSLEER. V lost 2 bases and J lost 3, with 19 bases in between. CDR3 size: 17 residues. The CDR3 spells CASSQRGGSGGHYGYTF. CDR3 in DNA: TGCGCCAGCAGCCAAAGAGGAGGGTCAGGAGGACACTATGGCTACACCTTC.

The chain joins TRBV11-2 to TRBJ1-1, with D tentatively TRBD1 (6 bases). Trimming left V 4 bases short and J 2 bases short, with 17 bases between. This CDR3 region has 16 residues. CDR1 is SGHAT, CDR2 FQNNGV, per germline. CDR3 sequence: CASSSLRGHLNTEAFF. CDR3 nucleotides: TGTGCCAGCAGCTCCCTCCGGGGACACCTAAACACTGAAGCTTTCTTT.